This T cell receptor beta chain is from a study of CD8 T cells in Susac syndrome (dated by TCRdb to about 2019). With regard to the full study: Of the Susac syndrome patients who were sequenced, roughly 6 had clinically active disease and fewer than ten were in clinical remission. Susac syndrome patients were therapy-naive, on corticosteroids (some also receiving IVIg), or on IVIg alone at blood withdrawal. Repertoire sequencing was used to test whether CD8+ T cell activation and differentiation in Susac syndrome was antigen driven. The study compared CD8+ T cell repertoire clonality among about a dozen healthy donors, 14 Susac syndrome patients and around 16 multiple sclerosis patients. The full study reports these points: Susac syndrome CD8+ repertoires showed clonal expansion, highest in CD8+ TEMRA cells and greater in clinically active than remitting patients. Around 15 Susac-specific public clones were identified in the total CD8+ repertoire, and roughly five Susac-specific public clones were identified in the CD8+ TEMRA repertoire. The number of individuals in the TCR sequencing and HLA analysis was acknowledged as relatively small.

On this clonotype: The antigen it binds to is not known. Per-nucleotide qualities are absent, and no much larger clonotype sits a single base away.

Peripheral blood CD8+ and CD4+ T cells from healthy donors, Susac syndrome patients and multiple sclerosis patients were profiled using high-throughput TCR beta sequencing. Susac syndrome patients met recently defined diagnostic criteria for definite or probable disease. CD8+ TEMRA cells were enriched by FACS, while bulk CD8+ and CD4+ T cells were purified by magnetic negative isolation. Blood was collected in EDTA tubes and processed within 24 hours, with PBMCs isolated through density gradient centrifugation. PBMCs intended for TCR sequencing were frozen in liquid nitrogen and were later thawed in a 37 degrees C water bath. A purity of at least 90% was achieved for sorted or isolated CD4+, CD8+ and CD8+ TEMRA cells. RNA was extracted using the RNeasy kit, and roughly 0.5 to 1 ug of the RNA was reverse transcribed with random hexamers. The immunoSEQ multiplex PCR assay, which covers 54 Vbeta and 13 Jbeta segments, was used to amplify TCR beta CDR3 regions. PCR amplification bias was corrected by using a synthetic template baseline for primer optimization and computational correction. The authors' pipeline ran thus. Reads were assigned to V, D and J genes according to IMGT and analyzed in immunoSEQ Analyzer, with only productive sequences retained. To calculate clonality, Shannon entropy was normalized by log2 of the number of productive unique sequences and then subtracted from one. For each patient and control, public and private clones were evaluated among the 100 most prevalent clones. A clone was defined as Susac-specific if it was absent from the healthy and MS cohorts, from around 960 published viral clones and from other ImmuneACCESS disease sequences. Starting from the raw public reads, TCRdb applied fastp trimming at Q25, assembled clones with MiXCR and retained in-frame beta chains. For every CDR3 protein sequence, its rows merge into one entry that carries the most common genes and DNA. For this entry, the V and J calls and clone size follow TCRdb and not the study's own pipeline. The sample table records fewer than 140,000 distinct CDR3 sequences; approximately 93% of these occur just once. Together, the top ten hold around 0.4% of the sample.

Taken from cysteine to phenylalanine, the CDR3 has 13 residues. Only the CDR3 region is kept as DNA, spanning 39 bases read in frame from base 1. V and J are truncated by 3 bases and 5 bases respectively, leaving an intervening sequence of 9 bases. In the germline V gene, CDR1 corresponds to SNHLY and CDR2 to FYNNEI. This receptor was taken from a human donor with Susac syndrome. Sequencing was done on a sample of CD8+ T cells from PBMCs. This chain joins TRBV2 to TRBJ2-3; too little of a D gene remains to name it. The CDR3 region: CASSDKYGDTQYF. Read as DNA, the sequence is TGTGCCAGCAGTGACAAGTACGGAGATACGCAGTATTTT. The CDR3 plus the reference TRBV2 and TRBJ2-3 genes for the other parts give the full variable domain: EPEVTQTPSHQVTQMGQEVILRCVPISNHLYFYWYRQILGQKVEFLVSFYNNEISEKSEIFDDQFSVERPDGSNFTLKIRSTKLEDSAMYFCASSDKYGDTQYFGPGTRLTVL.